This T cell receptor beta chain was recorded in a study of shared clonotypes between healthy human individuals. In the study overall: In total, the donors were two women and a few men aged 18 to 49. Study conclusions and caveats: Collection of samples was limited to blood; tissue repertoires likely differ.

The deep-level immunoSEQ assay was used. Assay: immunoSEQ multiplex PCR; the TCRdb copy retains only in-frame clones and omits some. This sample has 1.5 million to 2.5 million clones; about 95% occur once, and the top ten carry around 1.2%. The CDR3 has 13 amino acids. Germline loops: CDR1 SGHNT, CDR2 YYREEE (reference sequence). V was pared by 3 bases and J by 0 bases, with 3 bases between. Comments on this clone: What it recognizes is unknown.

Naive CD8 cells, CD45RO-negative and positively selected for CCR7, excluded terminally differentiated effector memory CD45RA+ cells. The source is a man aged 18 to 29 in good health. The chain couples TRBV5-4 to TRBJ1-4; D not resolved. Sequencing input: naive CD8+ T cells sorted from blood. DNA of the CDR3: TGTGCCAGCAGCTATGCAACTAATGAAAAACTGTTTTTT. This gives the protein CASSYATNEKLFF.